The 18 T cell receptor beta chains below come from one sample, sequenced in a study of control samples from healthy donors and cancer patients. Sequencing was performed with immunoSEQ multiplex PCR; in TCRdb, only in-frame clones are kept and a portion is missing. Here the sample spans 160,000 or so clones, approximately 96% being singletons. Sequencing was carried out using blood. These receptor sequences come from a woman in her thirties or forties in good health.

This clone occurred once. The chain combines TRBV7-9 with TRBJ1-4, with 10 positions matching TRBD1. The CDR3 covers 16 residues. V lost 5 bases to trimming and J lost 2 bases; unmatched junction nucleotides: 5. Germline CDR1 SEHNR, CDR2 FQNEAQ (reference sequence). Here the CDR3 DNA reads TGTGCCAGCAGCCCGGGACAGGGGATCACTAATGAAAAACTGTTTTTT. Amino acids: CASSPGQGITNEKLFF.

V usage is TRBV11-2 and J usage is TRBJ2-2, with D perhaps TRBD2 (6 bases). V was cut by 1 base and J by 0 bases, with 9 bases left in between. Germline V gives CDR1 SGHAT, CDR2 FQNNGV. This CDR3 has 16 amino acids. The DNA for the CDR3 is TGTGCCAGCAGCTTAGGTCCTAGCGCGAACACCGGGGAGCTGTTTTTT. The encoded protein is CASSLGPSANTGELFF.

V is TRBV11-2 and J is TRBJ1-1, with D uncertain. V was clipped by 5 bases and J by 5 bases, with 12 bases between them. CDR1 and CDR2 from the germline V gene are SGHAT and FQNNGV. The CDR3 is 13 amino acids. CDR3 in DNA: TGTGCCAGCAGCATTTTCTCGGAGACTGAAGCTTTCTTT. Amino acids: CASSIFSETEAFF.

The V gene is TRBV4-3, the J gene TRBJ1-2; tentatively, D is TRBD1 (5 bases). V was shortened by 2 bases and J by 7 bases, with 26 bases between the two germline ends. This CDR3 has 18 residues. Germline-derived CDR1 and CDR2 are LGHNA and YSLEER. The CDR3 coding sequence is TGCGCCAGCAGCCAACTGATGGAGGGGATGAAGGGAGGAGGTGGCTACACCTTC. Protein: CASSQLMEGMKGGGGYTF.

As regards this clone: Distinct nucleotide sequences in the sample also encode this CDR3. The chain has TRBV29-1 and TRBJ2-7; the D gene is possibly TRBD1 (5 bases). This CDR3 is built from 11 residues. Per the germline V gene, CDR1 is SQVTM and CDR2 is ANQGSEA. Trimming stripped 6 bases from V and 2 bases from J, with 8 bases between. Here the CDR3 DNA reads TGCAGCGTCAGGGTTACCTACGAGCAGTACTTC. It is translated as CSVRVTYEQYF.

The V and J genes are TRBV27 and TRBJ1-1; TRBD1 might be the D (6 bases). Trimming shortened V by 3 bases and J by 1 base, and 9 bases separated the two germline ends. This CDR3 has 14 amino acids. Germline CDR1 MNHEY, CDR2 SMNVEV (reference sequence). CDR3 in DNA: TGTGCCAGCAGTTTTCAGGGGTGGAACACTGAAGCTTTCTTT. Translated: CASSFQGWNTEAFF.

This chain connects TRBV9 to TRBJ1-5; no clear D gene. With 0 bases removed from V and 0 bases from J, the gap between germline ends came to 4 bases. In germline, CDR1 is SGDLS, CDR2 YYNGEE. The CDR3 totals 14 residues. CDR3 coding DNA: TGTGCCAGCAGCGTAGACCTTAGCAATCAGCCCCAGCATTTT. Protein: CASSVDLSNQPQHF. Based on the CDR3 plus reference TRBV9 and TRBJ1-5, the full variable domain is DSGVTQTPKHLITATGQRVTLRCSPRSGDLSVYWYQQSLDQGLQFLIQYYNGEERAKGNILERFSAQQFPDLHSELNLSSLELGDSALYFCASSVDLSNQPQHFGDGTRLSIL.

V gene TRBV7-2 combines with J gene TRBJ1-2, with D possibly being TRBD1 (6 bases). The CDR3 has 15 residues. Germline values: CDR1 SGHTA, CDR2 FQGNSA. Trimming took 2 bases from V and 4 from J, leaving 14 bases between them. Here the CDR3 DNA reads TGTGCCAGCAGCTTAAATGGGGGCTTGGGCTATGGCTACACCTTC. Translated, it gives CASSLNGGLGYGYTF.

The J gene is TRBJ1-1, the V gene TRBV4-3; D unclear. This CDR3 spans 16 amino acids. V lost 0 bases and J lost 10, with 21 bases in between. The germline gives CDR1 LGHNA, CDR2 YSLEER. This CDR3 reads CASSQDLKPRSHGAFF. The CDR3 DNA follows: TGCGCCAGCAGCCAAGATCTTAAGCCACGTTCGCACGGAGCTTTCTTT.

V usage is TRBV2 and J usage is TRBJ2-1; 11 bases fit TRBD2. The trim removed 7 bases at V and 0 bases at J, leaving 14 bases unmatched. CDR3 size: 19 residues. Germline V gene sequence: CDR1 SNHLY, CDR2 FYNNEI. The CDR3 sequence is CASNRKWTSGPVSYNEQFF. In DNA, the CDR3 is TGTGCCAGCAATCGAAAATGGACTAGCGGGCCGGTCTCCTACAATGAGCAGTTCTTC. Full variable domain (remainder filled in from reference TRBV2 and TRBJ2-1): EPEVTQTPSHQVTQMGQEVILRCVPISNHLYFYWYRQILGQKVEFLVSFYNNEISEKSEIFDDQFSVERPDGSNFTLKIRSTKLEDSAMYFCASNRKWTSGPVSYNEQFFGPGTRLTVL.

The chain carries TRBV7-2 and TRBJ1-2, with a weak D call TRBD1 (6 bases). V was cut by 5 bases and J by 5 bases, with 21 bases left in between. Germline V CDR1 and CDR2: SGHTA, FQGNSA. The CDR3 has 16 amino acids. CDR3 in amino acids: CASSVQGPLPGYGYTF. DNA for the CDR3: TGTGCCAGCAGCGTACAGGGCCCATTGCCAGGATATGGCTACACCTTC.

This clone has only one observation. The gene calls are TRBV18 and TRBJ2-5; 9 bases align to TRBD1. Germline V gene sequence: CDR1 KGHSH, CDR2 LQKENI. J lost 5 bases, V lost 5 bases, and 12 bases had no gene match. This CDR3 has 16 amino acids. The CDR3 sequence: CASSAWDREGLETQYF. The CDR3 DNA sequence: TGTGCCAGCTCAGCATGGGACAGGGAAGGCTTGGAGACCCAGTACTTC.

The chain uses TRBV20-1 and TRBJ1-4; D not resolved. V lost 3 bases and J 3 bases, leaving 8 bases between the germline ends. The CDR3 covers 13 residues. Looked up from germline, CDR1 is DFQATT and CDR2 is SNEGSKA (reference sequence). In DNA, the CDR3 is TGCAGTGCTAGTCGCCAAGCTAATGAAAAACTGTTTTTT. It encodes CSASRQANEKLFF.

This chain connects TRBV6-2 or TRBV6-3 to TRBJ1-5; the match to TRBD1 covers 10 bases. CDR1 MNHEY and CDR2 SVGEGT come from the germline V gene. This CDR3 has 18 residues. With 6 bases clipped from V and 6 bases from J, the junction kept 17 bases outside the gene matches. The CDR3 DNA follows: TGTGCCAGCAGCTCGGGACAGGGGATGATGATAGGAAGTCAGCCCCAGCATTTT. This sequence encodes CASSSGQGMMIGSQPQHF.

J is TRBJ2-2 and V is TRBV6-5, with 7 bases fitting TRBD1. J gave up 2 bases and V 8 bases, and 5 bases lay outside the gene matches. Germline V lookup: CDR1 MNHEY, CDR2 SVGAGI. The CDR3 is made up of 14 amino acids. The DNA of the CDR3 is TGTGCCAGCGGGTACAGGGGAAACACCGGGGAGCTGTTTTTT. This translates into CASGYRGNTGELFF.

The V and J genes are TRBV6-5 and TRBJ1-1, with D hard to call. This CDR3 has 13 amino acids. Trimming cost V 2 bases and J 0 bases, with 4 bases left between them. Germline V lookup: CDR1 MNHEY, CDR2 SVGAGI. CDR3 amino acids: CASSYNMNTEAFF. The DNA of the CDR3 is TGTGCCAGCAGTTACAACATGAACACTGAAGCTTTCTTT.

The sample holds one count of this clone. The J gene is TRBJ2-2, the V gene TRBV14, with 7 bases identical to TRBD1. In germline, CDR1 is SGHDN, CDR2 FVKESK. The CDR3 runs to 20 residues. Trimming at V came to 0 bases and at J to 3 bases, leaving 16 bases not matched to a gene. The CDR3 DNA sequence: TGTGCCAGCAGCCAAGATCAAGGGTGGGGACAGCTAAAAGACACCGGGGAGCTGTTTTTT. Its protein product is CASSQDQGWGQLKDTGELFF.

This clone is labeled medium-sized. J is TRBJ2-2 and V is TRBV25-1, with a weak D call TRBD1 (6 bases). CDR3 length equals 16 residues. Trimming stripped 5 bases from V and 5 bases from J, with 18 bases between. The V gene's germline CDR1 is MGHDK and CDR2 SYGVNS. CDR3 sequence reads: CASSFQGSEITGELFF. Written as DNA, the CDR3 is TGTGCCAGCAGTTTTCAGGGGTCCGAAATTACCGGGGAGCTGTTTTTT.